The clone carrying this T cell receptor beta chain was recorded only once. These data originate in a study of blood T cells in healthy people across ages. Using a J-beta primer mix together with a sample-barcoded 5' primer, a second PCR was run for roughly 7 to 11 cycles. TCRdb passed the 5' RACE reads through MiXCR, listing each CDR3 protein once. Among around 1.7 million distinct CDR3 sequences listed, approximately 30% were seen once. From germline, CDR1 is MNHEY and CDR2 SMNVEV (reference sequence). CDR3 length: 13 amino acids. Sequencing was carried out using blood. The TCR originated in a woman aged 25 to 39 in good health. The chain has TRBV27 and TRBJ2-4, with D hard to call. The closer fit of TRBJ2-5 to the DNA end suggests the J call may be wrong. The CDR3: CASSIAPQETQYF. For the CDR3, the DNA is TGTGCCAGCAGTATAGCACCCCAAGAGACCCAGTACTTC.